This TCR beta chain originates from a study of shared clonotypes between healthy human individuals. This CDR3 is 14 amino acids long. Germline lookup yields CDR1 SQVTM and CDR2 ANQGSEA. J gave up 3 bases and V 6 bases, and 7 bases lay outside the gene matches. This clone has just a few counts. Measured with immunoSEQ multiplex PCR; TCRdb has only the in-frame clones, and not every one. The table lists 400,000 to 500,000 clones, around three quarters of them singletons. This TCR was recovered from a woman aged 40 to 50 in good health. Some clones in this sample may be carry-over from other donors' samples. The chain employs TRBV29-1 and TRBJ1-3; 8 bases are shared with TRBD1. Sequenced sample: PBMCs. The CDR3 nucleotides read TGCAGCGTGGATACAGGGGGTGTTGGAAACACCATATATTTT. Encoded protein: CSVDTGGVGNTIYF.